Following are 8 T cell receptor beta chains from one sample sequenced in a study of cytomegalovirus exposure and HLA in healthy donors. Amplification used 60 Vbeta primers and 13 Jbeta primers. Clones were read by immunoSEQ multiplex PCR, and TCRdb kept only the in-frame ones, dropping some. The repertoire holds 150,000 or so clones, with around three quarters as singletons. What was sequenced was PBMCs. Receptor source: a man aged 35 to 55 in good health and CMV-seronegative.

This clone has just a few counts. This sequence joins TRBV29-1 and TRBJ2-1; 9 bases map to TRBD2. This CDR3 spans 15 amino acids. Germline-derived CDR1 and CDR2 are SQVTM and ANQGSEA. The V gene end was trimmed by 4 bases and the J gene end by 3 bases; junction bases not matched to a gene: 7. In DNA, the CDR3 is TGCAGCGTTGTAATCCTTAGCGGGAGCTACAATGAGCAGTTCTTC. It is translated as CSVVILSGSYNEQFF.

This clone appeared a few times. The chain uses TRBV5-1 and TRBJ2-7; 10 bases map to TRBD2. The CDR3 has 22 amino acids. Germline V gives CDR1 SGHRS, CDR2 YFSETQ. V lost 4 bases, J lost 4 bases, and 29 bases stayed unmatched. CDR3 DNA sequence: TGCGCCAGCAGCGCCGGTCTAGCGGGAGCTCTCAAACAGATAGAGGGGGGTTACGAGCAGTACTTC. Translated, it gives CASSAGLAGALKQIEGGYEQYF.

This clone was recorded a few times. The chain recombines TRBV29-1 with TRBJ2-1, with D perhaps matching TRBD2 (6 bases). Germline V gene lookup returns CDR1 SQVTM and CDR2 ANQGSEA. The CDR3 length is 17 residues. With 1 base removed from V and 0 bases from J, the gap between germline ends came to 16 bases. DNA of the CDR3: TGCAGCGTTGAAGTAGGCGGCGCGGGGTACTCCTACAATGAGCAGTTCTTC. Translation gives CSVEVGGAGYSYNEQFF.

The CDR3 nucleotides are TGTGCCAGCAGCCGGGAATTAGCGGGAGTGGAAACCGGGGAGCTGTTTTTT. Encoded protein: CASSRELAGVETGELFF. This sequence joins TRBV11-1 and TRBJ2-2, with 9 bases lining up with TRBD2. The CDR3 runs to 17 residues. With 5 bases clipped from V and 5 bases from J, the junction kept 12 bases outside the gene matches. The germline gives CDR1 SGHAT, CDR2 FQDESV (reference sequence).

The chain carries TRBV2 and TRBJ1-2, with TRBD1 matching 7 bases. The junction had 5 bases not matched to a gene; V was cut back by 3 bases and J by 4 bases. This CDR3 region has 14 residues. Germline CDR1 is SNHLY and CDR2 is FYNNEI. CDR3 DNA: TGTGCCAGCAGTGATGAGGGGGCAGGCTATGGCTACACCTTC. Translation gives CASSDEGAGYGYTF.

The gene calls are TRBV2 and TRBJ1-2, with 7 bases that match TRBD1. CDR3 length equals 15 residues. The germline gives CDR1 SNHLY, CDR2 FYNNEI. The V and J ends lost 7 bases and 5 bases, in that order; junction bases with no gene match: 13. DNA of the CDR3: TGTGCCAGCACAGATCGAGACAGGGTTCGTTATGGCTACACCTTC. Translation: CASTDRDRVRYGYTF.

The chain employs TRBV5-1 and TRBJ1-2; possible D gene TRBD1, 6 bases. The CDR3 has 14 amino acids. Germline lookup yields CDR1 SGHRS and CDR2 YFSETQ. Between the trimmed V and J ends, which lost 2 bases and 4 bases, there was a span of 12 bases. The CDR3 coding sequence is TGCGCCAGCAGCTTAGGGGACAACAGCTATGGCTACACCTTC. This encodes CASSLGDNSYGYTF.

The chain joins TRBV7-9 to TRBJ2-5; 10 bases match TRBD2. Germline assignment: CDR1 SEHNR and CDR2 FQNEAQ (reference sequence). CDR3 length equals 15 residues. The V and J ends lost 5 bases and 0 bases, in that order; junction bases with no gene match: 3. This CDR3 reads CASSIGLADQETQYF. The CDR3 DNA follows: TGTGCCAGCAGCATCGGACTAGCGGACCAAGAGACCCAGTACTTC.